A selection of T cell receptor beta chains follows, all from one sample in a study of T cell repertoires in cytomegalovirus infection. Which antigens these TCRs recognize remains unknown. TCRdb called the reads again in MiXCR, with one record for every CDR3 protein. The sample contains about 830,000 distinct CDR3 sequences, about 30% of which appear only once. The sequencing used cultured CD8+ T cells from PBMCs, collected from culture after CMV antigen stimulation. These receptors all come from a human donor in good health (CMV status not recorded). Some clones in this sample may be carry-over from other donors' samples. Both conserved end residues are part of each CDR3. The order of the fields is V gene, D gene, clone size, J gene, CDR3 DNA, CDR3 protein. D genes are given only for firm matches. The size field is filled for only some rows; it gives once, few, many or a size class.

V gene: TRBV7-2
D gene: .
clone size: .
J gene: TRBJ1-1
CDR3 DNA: TGTGCCAGCGGCTTAGGTAGGCAGGTTCGCGAAGCTTTCTTT
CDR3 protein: CASGLGRQVREAFF

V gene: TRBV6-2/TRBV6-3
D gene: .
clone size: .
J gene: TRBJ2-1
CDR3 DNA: TGTGCCAGCAGTTACTCCCTTTCTGCGGGGACCTACAATGAGCAGTTCTTC
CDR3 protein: CASSYSLSAGTYNEQFF

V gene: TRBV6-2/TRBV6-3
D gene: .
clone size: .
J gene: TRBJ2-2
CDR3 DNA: TGTGCCAACAACCTTCTACAGACAGACACCGGGGAGCTGTTTTTT
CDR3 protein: CANNLLQTDTGELFF

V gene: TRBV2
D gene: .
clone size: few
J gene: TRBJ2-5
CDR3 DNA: TGTGCCAGCAGTGAAATAGAGAGCGGCCCGTACCAAGAGACCCAGTACTTC
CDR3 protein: CASSEIESGPYQETQYF

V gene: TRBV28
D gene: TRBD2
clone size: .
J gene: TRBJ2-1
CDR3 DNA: TGTGCCAGCAGGGTTCTAGCGGGGACAAACAATGAGCAGTTCTTC
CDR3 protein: CASRVLAGTNNEQFF

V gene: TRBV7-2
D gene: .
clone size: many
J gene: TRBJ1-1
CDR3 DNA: TGTGCCAGCAGCCCAAATCTAAGCGCTGAAGCTTTCTTT
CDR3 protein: CASSPNLSAEAFF

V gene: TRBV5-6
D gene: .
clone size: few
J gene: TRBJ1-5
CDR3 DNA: TGTGCCAGCAGGGTTGGAAACCAGGGTGATGATCAGCCCCAGCATTTT
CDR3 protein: CASRVGNQGDDQPQHF

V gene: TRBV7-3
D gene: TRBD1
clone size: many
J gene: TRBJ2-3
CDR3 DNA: TGTGCCAGCAGCTTAAGGGCATGGGACAGGGGGCGCCCAGATACGCAGTATTTT
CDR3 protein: CASSLRAWDRGRPDTQYF

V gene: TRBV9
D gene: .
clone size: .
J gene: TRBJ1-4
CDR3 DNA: TGTGCCAGCAGCGCCAACCTACAGGGTATGGAAGCTAATGAAAAACTGTTTTTT
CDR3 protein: CASSANLQGMEANEKLFF

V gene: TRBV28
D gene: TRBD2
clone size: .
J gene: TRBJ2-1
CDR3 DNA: TGTGCCAGCAGTTTACCCCTAGCGGATCCCTACAATGAGCAGTTCTTC
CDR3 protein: CASSLPLADPYNEQFF

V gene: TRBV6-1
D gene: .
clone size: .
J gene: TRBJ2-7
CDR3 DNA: TGTGCCAGCAGTGAAGCGCTTCATGTCTCCTACGAGCAGTACTTC
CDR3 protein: CASSEALHVSYEQYF

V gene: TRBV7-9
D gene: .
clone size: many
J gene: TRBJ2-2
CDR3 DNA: TGTGCCAGCGGCAGGGGTGGAACCGGGGAGCTGTTTTTT
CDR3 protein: CASGRGGTGELFF

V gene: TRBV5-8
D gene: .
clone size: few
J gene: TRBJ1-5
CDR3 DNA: TGTGCCAGCACCCTCGGGTTGGGGCCCCAGCATTTT
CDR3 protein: CASTLGLGPQHF

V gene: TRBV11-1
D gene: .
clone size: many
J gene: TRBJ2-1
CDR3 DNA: TGTGCCAGCAGCTCCCGGAGGGGGGACTTTTCCTACAATGAGCAGTTCTTC
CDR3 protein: CASSSRRGDFSYNEQFF

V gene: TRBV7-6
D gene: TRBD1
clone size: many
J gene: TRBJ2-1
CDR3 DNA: TGTGCCAGCAGCTTAGGGCACCTGGGGACAGGTCACCTACTCTCCCGCAATGAGCAGTTCTTC
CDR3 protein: CASSLGHLGTGHLLSRNEQFF

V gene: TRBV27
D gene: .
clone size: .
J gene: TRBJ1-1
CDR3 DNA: TGTGCCAGCAGTTTATCCGCTGGTACTGAAGCTTTCTTT
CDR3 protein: CASSLSAGTEAFF

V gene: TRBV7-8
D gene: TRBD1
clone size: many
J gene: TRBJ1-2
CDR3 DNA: TGTGCCAGCAGCTTTAATGGGGACAGGGCAAACAACTATGGCTACACCTTC
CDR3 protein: CASSFNGDRANNYGYTF

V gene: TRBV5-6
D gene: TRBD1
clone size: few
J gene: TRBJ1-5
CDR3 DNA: TGTGCCAGCAGCCCCAACAGGGGTCAAAGCAATCAGCCCCAGCATTTT
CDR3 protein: CASSPNRGQSNQPQHF

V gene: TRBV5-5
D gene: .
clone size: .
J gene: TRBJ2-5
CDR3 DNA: TGTGCCAGCAGGGGCGAGCGGGTCATGTACCAAGAGACCCAGTACTTC
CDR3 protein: CASRGERVMYQETQYF

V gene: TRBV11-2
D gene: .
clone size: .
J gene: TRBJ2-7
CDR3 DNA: TGTGCCAGCAGCTTAGCGGATCCCATCTCCTACGAGCAGTACTTC
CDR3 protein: CASSLADPISYEQYF

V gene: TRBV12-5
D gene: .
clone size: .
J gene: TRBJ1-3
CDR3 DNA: TGTGCTACGGGGGATGGAAACACCATATATTTT
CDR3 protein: CATGDGNTIYF

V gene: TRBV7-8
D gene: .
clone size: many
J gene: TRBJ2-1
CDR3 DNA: TGTGCCAGCAGCGAAAGTAGCGGAAGGAGCTCCTACAATGAGCAGTTCTTC
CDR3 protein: CASSESSGRSSYNEQFF

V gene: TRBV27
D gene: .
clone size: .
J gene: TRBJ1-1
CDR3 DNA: TGTGCCAGCAGCAGGGTTGGCACTGAAGCTTTCTTT
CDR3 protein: CASSRVGTEAFF

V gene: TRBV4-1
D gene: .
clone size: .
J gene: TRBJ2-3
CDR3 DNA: TGCGCCAGCAGCCAACCCGGACAGTCAACAGCCGATACGCAGTATTTT
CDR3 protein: CASSQPGQSTADTQYF

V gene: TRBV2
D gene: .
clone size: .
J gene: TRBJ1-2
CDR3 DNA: TGTGCCAGCAGTGAAACAGGGAGTGGAAACTATGGCTACACCTTC
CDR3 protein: CASSETGSGNYGYTF

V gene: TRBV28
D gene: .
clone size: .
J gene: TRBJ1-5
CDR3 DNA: TGTGCCAGCAGTTTATTACAGAGCAGCAATCAGCCCCAGCATTTT
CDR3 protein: CASSLLQSSNQPQHF

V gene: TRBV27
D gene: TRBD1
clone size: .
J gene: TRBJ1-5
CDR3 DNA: TGTGCCAGCAGTCCCGGGACAGGGAGTCAGCCCCAGCATTTT
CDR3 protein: CASSPGTGSQPQHF

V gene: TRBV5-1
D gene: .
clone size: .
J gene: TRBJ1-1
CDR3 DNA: TGCGCCAGCAGCTCCGTATCCAGTGAAGCTTTCTTT
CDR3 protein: CASSSVSSEAFF